These 21 T cell receptor beta chains share one sample of origin, sequenced in a study of low-dose radiotherapy and immunotherapy resistance in tumors. Primers used for first-strand cDNA, a TRAV- and TRBV-specific set, covered both alpha and beta chains. Amplification, which lasted roughly 20 PCR cycles, used a constant-region primer and V-primer adapter to amplify TCRs. MiXCR, applied by TCRdb to the reads, yields one record per CDR3 protein. There are roughly 56,000 distinct CDR3 sequences in the sample; 23% occur only once, and 6.5% to 8% lies in the top ten. The sample's time point: after trial treatment. Treatment noted: LDRT plus nivolumab, ipilimumab, low-dose cyclophosphamide and aspirin (RACIN trial). The material sequenced was PBMCs, taken after low-dose radiotherapy plus immunotherapy. These receptors all stem from a male donor with prostate cancer.

In its sample, this clonotype was seen many times. The chain joins TRBV7-2 to TRBJ1-2, with D uncertain. The CDR3 sequence is 14 residues long. The germline V gene encodes CDR1 SGHTA and CDR2 FQGNSA. V shed 0 bases and J shed 4 bases, with 9 bases lying between them. The CDR3 region is CASSLARAFYGYTF. For the CDR3, the DNA is TGTGCCAGCAGCTTAGCTCGGGCTTTCTATGGCTACACCTTC.

This clonotype occurred once. J is TRBJ1-5 and V is TRBV2; 7 bases align to TRBD1. The CDR3 totals 14 residues. Germline lookup yields CDR1 SNHLY and CDR2 FYNNEI. V lost 4 bases to trimming and J lost 4 bases; unmatched junction nucleotides: 4. The CDR3 is CASSVWDSNQPQHF. The CDR3 region has the DNA TGTGCCAGCAGTGTGTGGGACAGTAATCAGCCCCAGCATTTT.

This clonotype was recorded at least ten times. The V call is TRBV27, the J call TRBJ1-6; TRBD1 matches 8 bases. Germline CDR1 MNHEY, CDR2 SMNVEV (reference sequence). The CDR3 contains 15 residues. V dropped 7 bases and J dropped 7; count of bases not matched to a gene: 9. The CDR3 is CASTLGTGDNSPLHF. CDR3 DNA sequence: TGTGCCAGCACCTTAGGGACAGGAGACAATTCACCCCTCCACTTT.

The chain links TRBV12-3 or TRBV12-4 to TRBJ2-1, with 8 bases that match TRBD1. The CDR3 sequence is 17 residues long. The V segment lost 1 base and the J segment 6 bases; nucleotides outside the gene matches: 11. CDR3 sequence: CASSLERGGQGFNEQFF. The CDR3 DNA follows: TGTGCCAGCAGTTTAGAGAGGGGAGGACAGGGTTTCAATGAGCAGTTCTTC.

As concerns this clonotype: A far bigger clonotype differs at one base, so this is likely a read error. This chain links TRBV6-8 with TRBJ1-2, with D possibly TRBD1 on 5 matching bases. V gave up 4 bases and J gave up 8 bases, with 11 bases separating them. The CDR3 spans 12 residues. Per the germline V gene, CDR1 is MNHGY and CDR2 is SAAAGT. This CDR3 reads CASSSRQSGYTF. The CDR3 DNA reads TGTGCCAGCAGTTCCCGACAGAGCGGCTACACCTTC.

This clonotype was observed at least ten times. The rearrangement uses TRBV7-2 and TRBJ1-3, with D uncertain. CDR1 SGHTA and CDR2 FQGNSA come from the germline V gene. Between the trimmed V and J ends, which lost 1 base and 0 bases, there was a span of 7 bases. The CDR3 sequence is 15 residues long. This chain's CDR3 is CASSLEPSSGNTIYF. The DNA for the CDR3 is TGTGCCAGCAGCTTAGAACCAAGCTCTGGAAACACCATATATTTT.

The rearrangement uses TRBV20-1 and TRBJ2-1; 8 nucleotides line up with TRBD2. CDR1 is DFQATT, CDR2 SNEGSKA, per germline (reference sequence). The CDR3 runs 14 residues. Unmatched junction bases numbered 12, after V lost 5 bases and J lost 9 bases. CDR3 DNA: TGCAGTGCTGTGGATGGGAGCGGGAGAAGTGAGCAGTTCTTC. Protein product: CSAVDGSGRSEQFF.

The table lists this clonotype with many counts. CDR3 region: CASRRAGVNTEAFF. CDR3 coding DNA: TGTGCCAGCAGGAGGGCTGGGGTGAACACTGAAGCTTTCTTT. The chain uses TRBV28 and TRBJ1-1; D not resolved. Germline CDR1 is MDHEN and CDR2 is SYDVKM. The CDR3 sequence is 14 residues long. Deletions cut 6 bases from V and 0 bases from J, with 11 bases between.

There are a few counts of this clonotype. The chain combines TRBV27 with TRBJ2-7, with D possibly TRBD1 on 6 matching bases. Germline V gene lookup returns CDR1 MNHEY and CDR2 SMNVEV (reference sequence). The CDR3 loop spans 16 amino acids. Trimming removed 5 bases at V and 4 bases at J, with 21 bases between. The CDR3 reads CASSQNQGTSTYEQYF. DNA of the CDR3: TGTGCCAGCAGTCAAAACCAAGGGACAAGCACTTACGAGCAGTACTTC.

The chain has TRBV27 and TRBJ1-1; D remains unclear. Germline CDR1 is MNHEY and CDR2 is SMNVEV (reference sequence). This CDR3 has 15 amino acids. Trimming removed 1 base at V and 5 bases at J, with 14 bases between. The CDR3 region is CASSLFERARTEAFF. The CDR3 DNA sequence: TGTGCCAGCAGTTTATTCGAGCGGGCGCGGACTGAAGCTTTCTTT.

This clonotype was seen many times. The chain is built from TRBV7-2 and TRBJ2-1; 11 bases line up with TRBD2. The CDR3 contains 15 residues. CDR1 and CDR2 from the germline V gene are SGHTA and FQGNSA. V trimming: 5 bases; J trimming: 6 bases; junction bases outside the gene matches: 6. In nucleotides, the CDR3 is TGTGCCAGCAGCCCCCCTAGCGGGGGGTCCAATGAGCAGTTCTTC. It codes for CASSPPSGGSNEQFF.

The chain recombines TRBV6-5 with TRBJ2-2, with a possible D match to TRBD1 (5 bases). The CDR3 is made up of 13 amino acids. The V end lost 6 bases, the J end lost 5 bases, and 10 bases lay between the germline ends. CDR1 is MNHEY and CDR2 is SVGAGI in the germline V gene. The CDR3 sequence is CASRMDTTGELFF. The CDR3 bases are TGTGCCAGCAGGATGGACACAACCGGGGAGCTGTTTTTT.

This clonotype occurred many times. The chain links TRBV28 to TRBJ2-7; TRBD1 matches at 9 bases. J lost 3 bases, V lost 5 bases, and 2 bases had no gene match. Germline assignment: CDR1 MDHEN and CDR2 SYDVKM. This CDR3 has 13 amino acids. The CDR3 region is CASSPGQGYEQYF. CDR3 nucleotides: TGTGCCAGCAGTCCGGGACAGGGCTACGAGCAGTACTTC.

Many counts were recorded for this clonotype. The genes are TRBV29-1 and TRBJ2-5, with D hard to call. The CDR3 extends over 12 amino acids. Germline CDR1 is SQVTM and CDR2 is ANQGSEA. The ends were cut back, 1 base at V and 4 bases at J, with 7 bases in the middle. The CDR3 region is CSVEARPETQYF. The DNA for the CDR3 is TGCAGCGTTGAAGCCAGGCCAGAGACCCAGTACTTC.

This clonotype was seen many times. The chain employs TRBV4-2 and TRBJ2-6, with D perhaps matching TRBD1 or TRBD2 (5 bases each). CDR3 length: 21 residues. The V gene's germline CDR1 is LGHNA and CDR2 YNFKEQ. Trimming removed 5 bases at V and 2 bases at J, with 28 bases between. CDR3 region: CASSVDKAWGRGTAGANVLTF. As DNA, the CDR3 is TGTGCCAGCAGCGTGGACAAGGCTTGGGGCAGAGGGACCGCTGGGGCCAACGTCCTGACTTTC.

J is TRBJ1-5 and V is TRBV28; D is ambiguous. Germline V CDR1 and CDR2: MDHEN, SYDVKM. This CDR3 has 16 amino acids. Deletions cut 11 bases from V and 4 bases from J, with 24 bases between. The CDR3 reads CAAQGHWRGKNQPQHF. Written as DNA, the CDR3 is TGTGCCGCCCAAGGTCATTGGCGGGGTAAAAATCAGCCCCAGCATTTT.

This clonotype was seen many times. The chain links TRBV6-2 or TRBV6-3 to TRBJ1-6, with D possibly matching TRBD1 (6 bases). The germline V and J ends were trimmed by 0 bases and 7 bases, with 16 bases remaining between them. Germline-derived CDR1 and CDR2 are MNHEY and SVGEGT. The CDR3 runs to 17 residues. The CDR3 nucleotides read TGTGCCAGCAGTTACTCGAGGGGGGCCGGGGGGAATTCACCCCTCCACTTT. Amino acids: CASSYSRGAGGNSPLHF.

In its sample, this clonotype was seen many times. This chain connects TRBV7-3 to TRBJ2-3; 8 bases map to TRBD2. V trimming: 5 bases; J trimming: 1 base; junction bases outside the gene matches: 2. The germline CDR1 and CDR2 sequences are SGHTA and FQGTGA. This CDR3 contains 14 residues. This CDR3 reads CASSPGLGTDTQYF. CDR3 nucleotide sequence: TGTGCCAGCAGCCCGGGACTAGGCACAGATACGCAGTATTTT.

In the case of this clonotype: Sequence at one end of the junction differs from germline and may be a read error. This chain links TRBV7-6 with TRBJ2-5, with D unclear. Germline loops: CDR1 SGHVS, CDR2 FNYEAQ. This CDR3 is 16 amino acids long. CDR3 amino acids: CASRLAPTPYQETQYF. The CDR3, as DNA: TGTGCCAGCCGCTTAGCACCGACACCTTACCAAGAGACCCAGTACTTC.

Worth noting for this clonotype: A much larger clone lies one base from this, so it may be a read error. The J gene is TRBJ2-5, the V gene TRBV29-1; no firm D call. The V and J ends lost 4 bases and 7 bases respectively, with 13 bases between them. Germline V lookup: CDR1 SQVTM, CDR2 ANQGSEA. This CDR3 spans 12 amino acids. CDR3 residues: CSVAVSKATQYF. The CDR3 region has the DNA TGCAGCGTTGCGGTCAGCAAAGCGACCCAGTACTTC.

Many counts were recorded for this clonotype. CDR3 sequence reads: CASSFGIDNEQFF. The CDR3 DNA follows: TGTGCCAGCAGTTTCGGGATAGACAATGAGCAGTTCTTC. The chain is built from TRBV27 and TRBJ2-1; D perhaps matches TRBD2 (5 bases). CDR1 is MNHEY and CDR2 is SMNVEV in the germline V gene (reference sequence). V was trimmed by 3 bases and J by 5 bases, leaving 8 bases between them. This CDR3 is built from 13 residues.